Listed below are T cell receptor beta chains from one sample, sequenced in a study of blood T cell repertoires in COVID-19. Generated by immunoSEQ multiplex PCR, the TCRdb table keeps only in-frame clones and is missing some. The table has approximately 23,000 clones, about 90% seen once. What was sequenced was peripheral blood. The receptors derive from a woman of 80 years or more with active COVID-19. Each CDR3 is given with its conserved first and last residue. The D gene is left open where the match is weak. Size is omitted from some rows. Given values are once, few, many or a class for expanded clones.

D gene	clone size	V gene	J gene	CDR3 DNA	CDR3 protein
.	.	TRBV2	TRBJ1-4	TGTGCCAGCAGGAGACAAATTGGAGGCGAAAAACTGTTTTTT	CASRRQIGGEKLFF
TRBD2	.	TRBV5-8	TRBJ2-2	TGTGCCAGCAGCAAAACCGGGACTAGCGGAGTCGGGGAGCTGTTTTTT	CASSKTGTSGVGELFF
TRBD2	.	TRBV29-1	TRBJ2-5	TGCAGCGTTGTGCCCAGCGGGGTGGAGACCCAGTACTTC	CSVVPSGVETQYF
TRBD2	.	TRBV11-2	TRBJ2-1	TGTGCCAGCAGCTTAGAAGCGGGGAGGAATGAGCAGTTCTTC	CASSLEAGRNEQFF
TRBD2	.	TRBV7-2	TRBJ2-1	TGTGCCAGCAGCTCCAATAGCGGGGGTCTCCTCAATGAGCAGTTCTTC	CASSSNSGGLLNEQFF
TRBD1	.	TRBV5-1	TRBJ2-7	TGCGCCAGCAGCTTGGCACAGGGGCCCTACGAGCAGTACTTC	CASSLAQGPYEQYF
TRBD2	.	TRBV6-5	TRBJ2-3	TGTGCCAGCAGAGACAGCGGGGGGGCCGCAGATACGCAGTATTTT	CASRDSGGAADTQYF
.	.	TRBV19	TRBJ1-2	TGTGCCAGTAGTGTGGACACCGGCTATGGCTACACCTTC	CASSVDTGYGYTF
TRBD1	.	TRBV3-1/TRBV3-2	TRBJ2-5	TGTGCCAGCAGCCAAGATCGACAGGGGTGGGAGACCCAGTACTTC	CASSQDRQGWETQYF
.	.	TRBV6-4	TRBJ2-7	TGTGCCAGCAGTGATCCGACGAGGCAGCGCTACGAGCAGTACTTC	CASSDPTRQRYEQYF
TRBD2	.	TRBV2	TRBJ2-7	TGTGCCAGCAGTGGGACTAGCGGGGACTCCTACGAGCAGTACTTC	CASSGTSGDSYEQYF
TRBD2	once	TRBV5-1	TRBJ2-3	TGCGCCAGCAGCCCCAAGACTAGCGGGGGTCTCACAGATACGCAGTATTTT	CASSPKTSGGLTDTQYF
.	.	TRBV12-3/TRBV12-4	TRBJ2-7	TGTGCCAGCAGTTTTCAGGGATACTACGAGCAGTACTTC	CASSFQGYYEQYF
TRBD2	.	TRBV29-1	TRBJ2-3	TGCAGCGACCGCGGGGGGGCAGGTGGAGATACGCAGTATTTT	CSDRGGAGGDTQYF
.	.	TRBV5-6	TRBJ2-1	TGTGCCAGCAGCCCGGGCCCCACAGGGTGGAAGTTCTTC	CASSPGPTGWKFF
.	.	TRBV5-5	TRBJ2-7	TGTGCCAGCAGCTTAAAGGTGAGCGGGTCGACATCCTACGAGCAGTACTTC	CASSLKVSGSTSYEQYF